This T cell receptor beta chain was identified during a study of T cells in Graves' hyperthyroidism and ophthalmopathy. Study-level background: Peripheral blood specimens were obtained at initial diagnosis, prior to any treatment.

This clonotype was detected ten times or more. Exclusion of a patient resulted from uncontrolled infection, other autoimmune disease, pregnancy or lactation. Regions amplified from RNA transcripts were the TCR beta CDR3 regions. An initial round of RT-PCR targeting the TCR CDR3 relied on the HTBI primer set. TCRdb passed the multiplex PCR reads through MiXCR, listing each CDR3 protein once. The sample yields fewer than 250,000 distinct CDR3 sequences, approximately 16% seen once. This sequence originates from a young woman with Graves' ophthalmopathy. The sequencing input was blood.

CDR3 nucleotides: TGTGCCAGCAGCGCACGGGACAGGGGCTACAATGAGCAGTTCTTC. Translation: CASSARDRGYNEQFF. The V and J genes are TRBV7-9 and TRBJ2-1, with TRBD1 matching 10 bases. Germline V CDR1 and CDR2: SEHNR, FQNEAQ (reference sequence). V was clipped by 5 bases and J by 3 bases; unmatched bases: 4. The CDR3 spans 15 residues. Using reference TRBV7-9 and TRBJ2-1 for the parts outside the CDR3, the full variable domain is DTGVSQNPRHKITKRGQNVTFRCDPISEHNRLYWYRQTLGQGPEFLTYFQNEAQLEKSRLLSDRFSAERPKGSFSTLEIQRTEQGDSAMYLCASSARDRGYNEQFFGPGTRLTVL.